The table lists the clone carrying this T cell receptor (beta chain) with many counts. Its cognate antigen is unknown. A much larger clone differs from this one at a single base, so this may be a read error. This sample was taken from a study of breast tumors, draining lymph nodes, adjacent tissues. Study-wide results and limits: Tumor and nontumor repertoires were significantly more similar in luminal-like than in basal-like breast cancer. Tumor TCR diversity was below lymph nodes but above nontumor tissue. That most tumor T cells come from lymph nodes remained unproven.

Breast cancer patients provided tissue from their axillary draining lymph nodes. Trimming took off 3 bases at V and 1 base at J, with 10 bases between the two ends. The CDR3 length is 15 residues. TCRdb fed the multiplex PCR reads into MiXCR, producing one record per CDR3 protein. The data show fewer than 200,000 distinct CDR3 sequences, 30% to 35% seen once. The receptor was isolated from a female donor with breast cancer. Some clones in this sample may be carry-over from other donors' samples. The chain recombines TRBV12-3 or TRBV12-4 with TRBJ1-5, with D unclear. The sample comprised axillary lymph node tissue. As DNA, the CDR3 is TGTGCCAGCAGTTTCCGGGGTGGGAGCAATCAGCCCCAGCATTTT. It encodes CASSFRGGSNQPQHF.